The present T cell receptor (beta chain) was sequenced within a study of T-cell reconstitution after alpha-beta-depleted transplantation in children. Study observations and caveats: Once a year had passed after transplant, T-cell counts and diversity came mostly from newly produced T cells. Surviving recipient cells, namely T cells and thymic progenitors, were the source of high day-60 TCRbeta diversity in some patients. About two months after transplant, alpha-beta T cells reportedly came from several hundred expanded graft clones.

This clonotype has a count of ten or more. Its antigen is unknown. Unique molecular identifiers were built into the TCRbeta library. MiXCR, applied by TCRdb to the PCR reads, yields one record per CDR3 protein. The table records approximately 99,000 distinct CDR3 sequences, 6.4% of them present only once. Trimming took off 7 bases at V and 6 bases at J, with 20 bases between the two ends. This CDR3 has 14 amino acids. The germline V gene has CDR1 SQVTM and CDR2 ANQGSEA. The rearrangement joins TRBV29-1 to TRBJ2-3, with TRBD2 as a possible D gene (6 bases). The TCR comes from a male patient between 2 and 10 years old who had a stem cell transplant for acute lymphoblastic leukemia, so the T cells may come from the graft donor. This sample comprised PBMCs, mostly from graft donor cells, obtained 360 days after TCRalphabeta/CD19-depleted stem cell transplant. The CDR3 sequence is CSAAERGRGDTQYF. The CDR3 bases are TGCAGCGCTGCCGAACGTGGGCGGGGTGATACGCAGTATTTT.